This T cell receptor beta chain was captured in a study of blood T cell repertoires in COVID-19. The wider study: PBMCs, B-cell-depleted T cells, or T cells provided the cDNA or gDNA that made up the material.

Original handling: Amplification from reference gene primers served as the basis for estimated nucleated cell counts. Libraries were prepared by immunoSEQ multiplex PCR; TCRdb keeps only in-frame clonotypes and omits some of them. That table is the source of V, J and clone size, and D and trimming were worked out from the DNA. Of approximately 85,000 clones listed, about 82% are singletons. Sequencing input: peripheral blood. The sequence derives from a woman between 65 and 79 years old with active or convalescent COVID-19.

The CDR3 sequence: CASSLGRGGGADTQYF. CDR3 nucleotides: TGTGCCAGCAGCCTAGGGCGGGGGGGCGGGGCAGATACGCAGTATTTT. This chain connects TRBV9 to TRBJ2-3, with 9 bases matching TRBD2. The CDR3 contains 16 residues. Germline CDR1 is SGDLS and CDR2 is YYNGEE. V trimming: 4 bases; J trimming: 4 bases; junction bases outside the gene matches: 10.